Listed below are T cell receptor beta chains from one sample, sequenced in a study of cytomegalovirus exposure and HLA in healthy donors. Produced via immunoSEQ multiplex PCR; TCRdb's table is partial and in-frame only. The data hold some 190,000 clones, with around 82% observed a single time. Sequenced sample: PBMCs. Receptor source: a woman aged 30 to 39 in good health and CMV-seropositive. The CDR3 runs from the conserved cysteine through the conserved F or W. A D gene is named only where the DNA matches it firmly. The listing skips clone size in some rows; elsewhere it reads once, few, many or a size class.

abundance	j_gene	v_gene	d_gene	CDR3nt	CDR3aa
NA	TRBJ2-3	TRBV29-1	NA	TGCAGCGTTGAAGACGTTTGGCAGGCCACAGATACGCAGTATTTT	CSVEDVWQATDTQYF
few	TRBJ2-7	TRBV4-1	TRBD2	TGCGCCAGCAGCCAGGTCGCGGGTAGCGGGGGAGGAGAGCAGTACTTC	CASSQVAGSGGGEQYF
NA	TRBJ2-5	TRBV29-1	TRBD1	TGCAGCGTTGAAAGGGGGCTCCAAGAGACCCAGTACTTC	CSVERGLQETQYF
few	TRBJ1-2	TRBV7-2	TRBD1	TGTGCCAGCAGCTTAGTAAGCGGGACAGGGGGGCCTGGCTACACCTTC	CASSLVSGTGGPGYTF
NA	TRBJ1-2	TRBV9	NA	TGTGCCAGCAGCGTAGCTACCGGTTGGGAGGGCTACACCTTC	CASSVATGWEGYTF
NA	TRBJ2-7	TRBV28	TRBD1	TGTGCCAGCACATCCGAGACAGGGACCTACGAGCAGTACTTC	CASTSETGTYEQYF
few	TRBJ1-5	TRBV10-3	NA	TGTGCCATCAGTGCTTTTTCGGCCTGGGGCGGGGGGGCGCGGGGGATGCGCAATCAGCCCCAGCATTTT	CAISAFSAWGGGARGMRNQPQHF
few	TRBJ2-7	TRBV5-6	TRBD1	TGTGCCAGCAGCTGGGACAGGGTCAGCTACGAGCAGTACTTC	CASSWDRVSYEQYF
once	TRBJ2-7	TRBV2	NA	TGTGCCAGCAGTGAACAGGGTAAAAACCTGGACGAGCAGTACTTC	CASSEQGKNLDEQYF
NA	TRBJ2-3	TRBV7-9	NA	TGTGCCAGCAGCTCGTACGGTTTGTCACAGGATACGCAGTATTTT	CASSSYGLSQDTQYF
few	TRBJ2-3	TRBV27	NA	TGTGCCAGCAGTTTGGGGCCAGATACGCAGTATTTT	CASSLGPDTQYF
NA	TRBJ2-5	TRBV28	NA	TGTGCCAGCACCGCCGCCGGAGCCCGTGAGACCCAGTACTTC	CASTAAGARETQYF
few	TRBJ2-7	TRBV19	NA	TGTGCCAGTAGGCCCCGGGGTCAGCTCTCCTACGAGCAGTACTTC	CASRPRGQLSYEQYF